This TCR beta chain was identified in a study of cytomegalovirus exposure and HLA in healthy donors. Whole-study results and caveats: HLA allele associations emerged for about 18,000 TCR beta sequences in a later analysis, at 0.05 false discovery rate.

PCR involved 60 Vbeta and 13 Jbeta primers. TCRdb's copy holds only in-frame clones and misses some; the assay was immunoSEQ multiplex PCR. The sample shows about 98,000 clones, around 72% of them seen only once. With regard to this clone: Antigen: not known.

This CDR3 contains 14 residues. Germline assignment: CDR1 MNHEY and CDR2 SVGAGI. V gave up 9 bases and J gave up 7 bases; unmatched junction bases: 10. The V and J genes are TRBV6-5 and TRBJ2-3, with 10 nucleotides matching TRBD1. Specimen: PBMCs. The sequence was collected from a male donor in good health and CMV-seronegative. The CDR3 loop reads CASGDSGQGYTQYF. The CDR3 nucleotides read TGTGCCAGTGGAGACTCGGGACAGGGGTATACGCAGTATTTT.